This T cell receptor beta chain was retrieved from a study of T cell changes during pregnancy in multiple sclerosis. CDR3 length: 15 residues. CDR1 and CDR2 (germline): SNHLY, FYNNEI. V lost 6 bases and J lost 4; bases outside the gene matches: 8. Clones were read by immunoSEQ multiplex PCR, and TCRdb kept only the in-frame ones, dropping some. Among 40,000 or so clones, more than 85% were seen once, and the ten largest hold approximately 8.3%. This specimen was CD8+ T cells from peripheral blood mononuclear cells, taken in the third trimester of pregnancy. This sequence was found in a female donor with multiple sclerosis, enrolled in a pregnancy study. The chain has TRBV2 and TRBJ2-3; TRBD2 aligns across 9 bases. For the CDR3, the DNA is TGTGCCAGCAGCGCCGGGACTAGCATCTCAGATACGCAGTATTTT. Its translation: CASSAGTSISDTQYF.